These 3 T cell receptor beta chains were all obtained from the same sample, sequenced in a study of blood T cell repertoires in COVID-19. Method: immunoSEQ multiplex PCR; TCRdb's copy keeps in-frame clones and lacks some. The sample consists of about 100,000 clones, 65% to 85% of them appearing once. The sample was peripheral blood. These receptors originate from a woman aged 55-69 years with acute or convalescent COVID-19.

The chain employs TRBV7-6 and TRBJ1-1; D gene unclear. V lost 6 bases and J 1 base, leaving 9 bases between the germline ends. CDR3 length: 13 amino acids. Germline CDR1 reads SGHVS; CDR2 reads FNYEAQ. The CDR3 region is CASRLAENTEAFF. The DNA of the CDR3 is TGTGCCAGCAGATTGGCGGAGAACACTGAAGCTTTCTTT.

The chain is built from TRBV7-3 and TRBJ1-1, with D possibly matching TRBD1 (6 bases). There are 14 residues in the CDR3. V lost 4 bases, J lost 0 bases, and 9 bases lay in between. Germline-derived CDR1 and CDR2 are SGHTA and FQGTGA. The CDR3 protein is CASSSDSLNTEAFF. CDR3 coding DNA: TGTGCCAGCAGCTCGGACAGCCTGAACACTGAAGCTTTCTTT.

The V gene is TRBV28, the J gene TRBJ1-1; D is perhaps TRBD1 (5 bases). The V gene's germline CDR1 is MDHEN and CDR2 SYDVKM. The length of the CDR3 is 17 residues. Trimming removed 8 bases from V and 0 bases from J, with 22 bases in between. The CDR3 nucleotides read TGTGCCAGCTCGGGGGTGGGATACACGTCTATGAACACTGAAGCTTTCTTT. Protein sequence: CASSGVGYTSMNTEAFF.